Below are 24 T cell receptor beta chains sequenced from a single sample in a study of shared clonotypes between healthy human individuals. Assay used: immunoSEQ multiplex PCR; TCRdb lists only in-frame clones, some missing. The sample has roughly 890,000 clones, approximately 92% seen once. Terminally differentiated effector memory CD45RA+ cells were excluded by CCR7 positive selection of CD45RO-negative cells. The source material was naive CD8+ T cells sorted from blood. Receptor source: a young man in good health.

The chain combines TRBV4-3 with TRBJ2-1, with 10 nucleotides matching TRBD2. Germline V gene lookup returns CDR1 LGHNA and CDR2 YSLEER. The CDR3 covers 16 residues. V shed 0 bases, J shed 5 bases, and the junction held 4 bases outside the gene matches. CDR3 in DNA: TGCGCCAGCAGCCAAGAGCGGCTAGCGGGAGACAATGAGCAGTTCTTC. Translation gives CASSQERLAGDNEQFF.

This chain joins TRBV7-9 and TRBJ2-1; D ambiguous. V lost 1 base and J 8 bases, leaving 12 bases between the germline ends. The CDR3 extends over 14 amino acids. In germline, CDR1 is SEHNR, CDR2 FQNEAQ (reference sequence). This CDR3 reads CASSLEGHPDEQFF. The CDR3 DNA follows: TGTGCCAGCAGCTTAGAGGGTCATCCGGATGAGCAGTTCTTC.

J is TRBJ1-2 and V is TRBV10-1, with a possible D match to TRBD1 (5 bases). The CDR3 is 13 residues long. The germline gives CDR1 WNHNN, CDR2 SYGVQD (reference sequence). Trimming cost V 7 bases and J 6 bases, with 15 bases left between them. The CDR3 DNA is TGCGCCAGCACCCTCTGGGACGTGAATGGCTACACCTTC. Its translation: CASTLWDVNGYTF.

This sequence joins TRBV7-9 and TRBJ1-1, with D tentatively TRBD1 (5 bases). V was pared by 4 bases and J by 1 base, with 10 bases between. Germline V gene data show CDR1 as SEHNR and CDR2 as FQNEAQ (reference sequence). There are 14 residues in the CDR3. CDR3 sequence: CASSSRVGNTEAFF. The CDR3 DNA reads as TGTGCCAGCAGCTCCAGGGTCGGGAACACTGAAGCTTTCTTT.

The genes are TRBV13 and TRBJ2-7, with 10 bases fitting TRBD2. The CDR3 extends over 16 amino acids. From germline, CDR1 is PRHDT and CDR2 FYEKMQ (reference sequence). Trimming took 0 bases from V and 3 from J; bases not matched to a gene: 5. In DNA form, the CDR3 reads TGTGCCAGCAGCTTAGGATCGGGACTAGCGATCTACGAGCAGTACTTC. It codes for CASSLGSGLAIYEQYF.

V and J are TRBV9 and TRBJ2-1; D is uncertain. The CDR3 is made up of 12 amino acids. Trimming took off 3 bases at V and 5 bases at J, with 6 bases between the two ends. Germline values: CDR1 SGDLS, CDR2 YYNGEE. The CDR3 sequence is CASSENNNEQFF. The CDR3 coding sequence is TGTGCCAGCAGCGAGAACAACAATGAGCAGTTCTTC.

To note about this clone: The sample has other DNA sequences that encode this CDR3 too. The rearrangement joins TRBV10-3 to TRBJ1-1, with 11 bases matching TRBD1. Germline loops: CDR1 ENHRY, CDR2 SYGVKD. The V segment lost 6 bases and the J segment 4 bases; nucleotides outside the gene matches: 4. This CDR3 is built from 14 residues. The CDR3, as DNA: TGTGCCATCAGGGCAGGGACAGGGGGCACTGAAGCTTTCTTT. Its translation is CAIRAGTGGTEAFF.

With regard to this clone: Other DNA sequences within the sample encode an identical CDR3. V is TRBV6-5 and J is TRBJ2-7; either TRBD1 or TRBD2 may fit D (5 bases each). Germline CDR1 and CDR2: MNHEY and SVGAGI. This CDR3 has 11 residues. Trimming took 4 bases from V and 4 from J, leaving 5 bases between them. The CDR3, as DNA: TGTGCCAGCAGTTGGGGGTACGAGCAGTACTTC. It specifies CASSWGYEQYF.

The chain couples TRBV4-1 to TRBJ1-2; 7 nucleotides line up with TRBD1. V was clipped by 0 bases and J by 4 bases; unmatched bases: 8. The CDR3 contains 16 residues. In germline, CDR1 is MGHRA, CDR2 YSYEKL. The CDR3 here is CASSQERQGGGYGYTF. CDR3 DNA sequence: TGCGCCAGCAGCCAAGAGAGGCAGGGGGGCGGCTATGGCTACACCTTC.

The chain uses TRBV10-1 and TRBJ2-1, with D unresolved. Germline V gives CDR1 WNHNN, CDR2 SYGVQD (reference sequence). With 2 bases removed from V and 4 bases from J, the gap between germline ends came to 9 bases. The CDR3 totals 14 residues. CDR3 nucleotides: TGCGCCAGCAGTGAGATAACCGGGTACAATGAGCAGTTCTTC. It yields the protein CASSEITGYNEQFF.

This clone was picked up one time. V is TRBV29-1 and J is TRBJ2-7; D ambiguous. This CDR3 is built from 13 residues. Trimming pared 2 bases from V and 3 bases from J, leaving 11 bases between. Germline-derived CDR1 and CDR2 are SQVTM and ANQGSEA. CDR3 protein: CSVEPSRGYEQYF. CDR3 in DNA: TGCAGCGTTGAACCCTCCCGTGGCTACGAGCAGTACTTC.

The gene calls are TRBV6-6 and TRBJ2-7, with D hard to call. Germline V gives CDR1 MNHNY, CDR2 SVGAGI (reference sequence). The CDR3 totals 13 residues. Trimming took 3 bases from V and 7 from J, leaving 13 bases between them. The CDR3, as DNA: TGTGCCAGCAGTTATGGTCCGGATTTGGAGCAGTACTTC. Its translation is CASSYGPDLEQYF.

CDR3 nucleotides: TGTGCCAGCAGCTTGATTAGGGGCCGGCACAATGAGCAGTTCTTC. It yields the protein CASSLIRGRHNEQFF. The chain couples TRBV5-6 to TRBJ2-1; D may be TRBD1 (5 bases). Germline CDR1 is SGHDT and CDR2 is YYEEEE. The CDR3 loop spans 15 amino acids. The germline V and J ends were trimmed by 1 base and 5 bases, with 13 bases remaining between them.

The rearrangement uses TRBV6-5 and TRBJ2-3; no reliable D call. The CDR3 covers 14 residues. In germline, CDR1 is MNHEY, CDR2 SVGAGI. The V and J ends lost 2 bases and 1 base respectively, with 7 bases between them. The CDR3 spells CASSYEWGTDTQYF. CDR3 DNA: TGTGCCAGCAGTTACGAGTGGGGCACAGATACGCAGTATTTT.

This clone showed up just once. The chain couples TRBV4-1 to TRBJ1-4; D not certain. V lost 1 base, J lost 7 bases, and 13 bases lay in between. Germline CDR1 and CDR2: MGHRA and YSYEKL. CDR3 length: 15 residues. DNA for the CDR3: TGCGCCAGCAGCCAAGGGCAGGTATGGGGTGAAAAACTGTTTTTT. This gives the protein CASSQGQVWGEKLFF.

Only one count was recorded for this clone. The chain employs TRBV19 and TRBJ2-6; TRBD1 might be the D (5 bases). The CDR3 consists of 16 residues. The germline V gene has CDR1 LNHDA and CDR2 SQIVND (reference sequence). V gave up 3 bases and J gave up 1 base, with 10 bases separating them. The CDR3 loop reads CASSIQGWSGANVLTF. CDR3 DNA: TGTGCCAGTAGTATTCAGGGTTGGTCTGGGGCCAACGTCCTGACTTTC.

The rearrangement links TRBV14 to TRBJ2-7; D is unresolved. The CDR3 is 14 amino acids. Trimming took off 0 bases at V and 5 bases at J, with 11 bases between the two ends. Germline CDR1 SGHDN, CDR2 FVKESK. DNA of the CDR3: TGTGCCAGCAGCCAAGACGACCTTCCGGACGAGCAGTACTTC. Translating gives CASSQDDLPDEQYF.

The J gene is TRBJ2-1, the V gene TRBV4-1, with 7 bases identical to TRBD2. The CDR3 contains 17 residues. CDR1 and CDR2 from the germline V gene are MGHRA and YSYEKL. Germline trimming cut 2 bases from V and 8 bases from J; bases unmatched to any gene: 15. CDR3: CASSQKIWGGSSDEQFF. The DNA of the CDR3 is TGCGCCAGCAGCCAAAAGATTTGGGGGGGGAGTAGTGATGAGCAGTTCTTC.

The count of this clone is one. The chain links TRBV15 to TRBJ2-3, with D possibly TRBD2 on 7 matching bases. The germline V and J ends were trimmed by 0 bases and 8 bases, with 15 bases remaining between them. CDR1 and CDR2 from the germline V gene are LNHNV and YYDKDF (reference sequence). The length of the CDR3 is 15 residues. The chain's CDR3 is CATSRDRNRGGTQYF. DNA for the CDR3: TGTGCCACCAGCAGAGATCGTAATAGGGGGGGTACGCAGTATTTT.

This clone was detected once. The chain links TRBV29-1 to TRBJ2-7; 7 nucleotides line up with TRBD2. Germline CDR1 and CDR2: SQVTM and ANQGSEA. The CDR3 totals 16 residues. Unmatched junction bases numbered 13, after V lost 2 bases and J lost 3 bases. The chain's CDR3 is CSVELLEQREDYEQYF. CDR3 DNA sequence: TGCAGCGTTGAACTCCTGGAGCAGCGGGAAGACTACGAGCAGTACTTC.

This clone appeared a single time. The chain couples TRBV28 to TRBJ1-1; tentatively, D is TRBD1 (5 bases). Germline assignment: CDR1 MDHEN and CDR2 SYDVKM. This CDR3 is built from 15 residues. V lost 6 bases and J 7 bases, leaving 21 bases between the germline ends. The CDR3 DNA reads as TGTGCCAGCAGAAGGGTCGACAGCTCAATCTTTGAAGCTTTCTTT. This gives the protein CASRRVDSSIFEAFF.

With regard to this clone: Germline and junction disagree at one end, which may indicate a read error. This chain uses TRBV7-6 with TRBJ2-5; D tentatively fits TRBD1 or TRBD2 (7 bases each). The V gene's germline CDR1 is SGHVS and CDR2 FNYEAQ. The CDR3 runs to 14 residues. Written as DNA, the CDR3 is TGTGCCAGCAGCCCAGGGGGGGACGTTGAGAACCAGTACTTC. Amino acid sequence: CASSPGGDVENQYF. Filled out from reference TRBV7-6 and TRBJ2-5, the complete variable domain reads GAGVSQSPRYKVTKRGQDVALRCDPISGHVSLYWYRQALGQGPEFLTYFNYEAQQDKSGLPNDRFSAERPEGSISTLTIQRTEQRDSAMYRCASSPGGDVENQYFGPGTRLLVL.

This chain joins TRBV5-3 and TRBJ2-2, with unresolved D. TRBV5-3 carries the ORF label, with uncertain function. This CDR3 has 17 amino acids. Trimming took off 4 bases at V and 4 bases at J, with 20 bases between the two ends. In nucleotides, the CDR3 is TGTGCCAGAAGCCCATCTCAGCGATTAGGTATCACCGGGGAGCTGTTTTTT. This encodes CARSPSQRLGITGELFF.

This chain links TRBV27 with TRBJ2-2; tentatively, D is TRBD1 (7 bases). V was trimmed by 8 bases and J by 8 bases, leaving 15 bases between them. Germline V gene sequence: CDR1 MNHEY, CDR2 SMNVEV (reference sequence). The CDR3 sequence is 13 residues long. The CDR3 protein is CASQGGDLGELFF. CDR3 nucleotides: TGTGCCAGCCAGGGGGGAGATCTTGGGGAGCTGTTTTTT.